Shown below are 16 T cell receptor beta chains from a single sample sequenced in a study of T cell repertoires in cytomegalovirus infection. TCRdb processed the reads anew with MiXCR; each CDR3 protein has one entry. This table has roughly 230,000 distinct CDR3 sequences, roughly 12% appearing once. The sample consisted of PBMCs. The receptor set was obtained from a human donor in good health (CMV status not recorded). Some clones in this sample may be carry-over from other donors' samples.

This clonotype has ten or more counts. The chain carries TRBV7-9 and TRBJ1-1, with unresolved D. Trimming took 0 bases from V and 4 from J, leaving 12 bases between them. The CDR3 totals 15 residues. Germline V gene data show CDR1 as SEHNR and CDR2 as FQNEAQ (reference sequence). The CDR3 sequence is CASSLARSEATEAFF. For the CDR3, the DNA is TGTGCCAGCAGCTTAGCTAGGTCCGAGGCCACTGAAGCTTTCTTT.

The chain recombines TRBV25-1 with TRBJ2-3; D remains unclear. The CDR3 is made up of 14 amino acids. V was trimmed by 0 bases and J by 3 bases, leaving 7 bases between them. Germline values: CDR1 MGHDK, CDR2 SYGVNS. The CDR3 region is CASSEYKATDTQYF. As DNA, the CDR3 is TGTGCCAGCAGTGAATATAAGGCTACAGATACGCAGTATTTT. Full variable domain (outside the CDR3, taken from reference TRBV25-1 and TRBJ2-3): EADIYQTPRYLVIGTGKKITLECSQTMGHDKMYWYQQDPGMELHLIHYSYGVNSTEKGDLSSESTVSRIRTEHFPLTLESARPSHTSQYLCASSEYKATDTQYFGPGTRLTVL.

Regarding this clonotype: Since a much larger clone is just one base distant, this may be a read error. This chain uses TRBV6-6 with TRBJ2-7; D unresolved. Germline V lookup: CDR1 MNHNY, CDR2 SVGAGI (reference sequence). Trimming stripped 9 bases from V and 1 base from J, with 19 bases between. This CDR3 comprises 15 residues. CDR3 coding DNA: TGTGCCAGAAGTCGACCAAGGGTGGATTCCTACGAGCAGTACTTC. Its translation is CARSRPRVDSYEQYF.

V gene TRBV6-2 or TRBV6-3 combines with J gene TRBJ1-1; no clear D. Trimming took 2 bases from V and 5 from J, leaving 18 bases between them. The CDR3 contains 16 residues. Germline loops: CDR1 MNHEY, CDR2 SVGEGT. DNA for the CDR3: TGTGCCAGCAGTTACAAGCGTTGGCCGGGAGGAACTGAAGCTTTCTTT. Protein product: CASSYKRWPGGTEAFF.

In this sample, this clonotype turned up many times. The rearrangement links TRBV20-1 to TRBJ2-1, with D perhaps matching TRBD1 or TRBD2 (5 bases each). V was cut by 5 bases and J by 0 bases, with 20 bases left in between. Germline loops: CDR1 DFQATT, CDR2 SNEGSKA (reference sequence). The CDR3 sequence is 17 residues long. The CDR3 here is CSASGTHKTSSYNEQFF. CDR3 nucleotide sequence: TGCAGTGCTTCCGGGACCCACAAAACGAGCTCCTACAATGAGCAGTTCTTC.

The rearrangement uses TRBV23-1 and TRBJ2-7; D remains unclear. TRBV23-1 is flagged as an ORF with uncertain function. V gave up 2 bases and J gave up 3 bases, with 11 bases separating them. The CDR3 spans 14 residues. CDR3 sequence reads: CASSQKHGNYEQYF. The CDR3 DNA sequence: TGCGCCAGCAGTCAAAAACACGGAAACTACGAGCAGTACTTC.

The chain has TRBV7-9 and TRBJ2-3; D is possibly TRBD2 (5 bases). Trimming removed 5 bases from V and 7 bases from J, with 16 bases in between. The CDR3 sequence is 14 residues long. Germline CDR1 reads SEHNR; CDR2 reads FQNEAQ (reference sequence). The CDR3 protein is CASSLLGGRNTQYF. In DNA, the CDR3 is TGTGCCAGCAGCCTACTAGGCGGCAGGAATACGCAGTATTTT.

This clonotype was detected ten times or more. The chain is built from TRBV7-2 and TRBJ1-3; unclear D gene. The germline V and J ends were trimmed by 0 bases and 8 bases, with 14 bases remaining between them. Germline CDR1 is SGHTA and CDR2 is FQGNSA. This CDR3 has 15 amino acids. This CDR3 reads CASSLASFEGDTIYF. In nucleotides, the CDR3 is TGTGCCAGCAGCTTAGCCAGCTTCGAGGGAGACACCATATATTTT.

The J gene is TRBJ2-3, the V gene TRBV20-1; D may be TRBD1 or TRBD2 (6 bases each). The CDR3 spans 13 residues. Germline V lookup: CDR1 DFQATT, CDR2 SNEGSKA (reference sequence). Trimming pared 8 bases from V and 3 bases from J, leaving 15 bases between. The CDR3 sequence is CSSSTRGTDTQYF. Here the CDR3 DNA reads TGCAGTTCCTCGACTAGGGGGACAGATACGCAGTATTTT.

This clonotype was counted between two and nine times. The chain joins TRBV29-1 to TRBJ1-1; D gene unclear. The CDR3 contains 10 residues. V was trimmed by 7 bases and J by 0 bases, leaving 3 bases between them. Looked up from germline, CDR1 is SQVTM and CDR2 is ANQGSEA. The CDR3 DNA reads as TGCAGCGCCGTGAACACTGAAGCTTTCTTT. This codes for CSAVNTEAFF.

The chain has TRBV3-1 and TRBJ2-2; no definite D call. The CDR3 is 13 residues long. Per germline, CDR1 LGHDT and CDR2 YNNKEL (reference sequence). V was cut by 1 base and J by 8 bases, with 8 bases left in between. CDR3 in amino acids: CASSQVVRGELFF. CDR3 DNA: TGTGCCAGCAGCCAAGTAGTCCGAGGGGAGCTGTTTTTT.

This clonotype was counted a few times. V is TRBV18 and J is TRBJ2-1; 8 nucleotides line up with TRBD2. Germline-derived CDR1 and CDR2 are KGHSH and LQKENI. The CDR3 sequence is 18 residues long. V lost 2 bases to trimming and J lost 7 bases; unmatched junction nucleotides: 16. CDR3 DNA: TGTGCCAGCTCACCAAAGAAAGGAGAAGCGGGGGAGGTGAATGAGCAGTTCTTC. It is translated as CASSPKKGEAGEVNEQFF.

This clonotype was seen many times. The chain combines TRBV7-2 with TRBJ1-5; D may be TRBD1 (6 bases). The length of the CDR3 is 16 residues. Looked up from germline, CDR1 is SGHTA and CDR2 is FQGNSA. V was clipped by 1 base and J by 4 bases, with 14 bases between them. CDR3 in amino acids: CASSLVGGGGNQPQHF. The CDR3 region has the DNA TGTGCCAGCAGCTTAGTGGGCGGGGGCGGTAATCAGCCCCAGCATTTT.

This clonotype was seen many times. The chain carries TRBV7-2 and TRBJ2-1; tentatively, D is TRBD2 (5 bases). Trimming pared 1 base from V and 9 bases from J, leaving 13 bases between. CDR1 is SGHTA, CDR2 FQGNSA, per germline. The CDR3 is 14 amino acids. CDR3 in amino acids: CASSLEGRRGEQFF. DNA of the CDR3: TGTGCCAGCAGCTTAGAGGGCAGACGGGGTGAGCAGTTCTTC. Based on the CDR3 plus reference TRBV7-2 and TRBJ2-1, the full variable domain is GAGVSQSPSNKVTEKGKDVELRCDPISGHTALYWYRQSLGQGLEFLIYFQGNSAPDKSGLPSDRFSAERTGGSVSTLTIQRTQQEDSAVYLCASSLEGRRGEQFFGPGTRLTVL.

As to this clonotype: This sequence may be a read error, since a much larger clone differs from it by one base. This rearrangement joins TRBV7-9 to TRBJ2-2; 8 bases align to TRBD2. CDR3 length: 17 residues. With V trimmed by 4 bases and J by 0 bases, 7 bases remained unmatched. Germline V lookup: CDR1 SEHNR, CDR2 FQNEAQ (reference sequence). The CDR3 DNA sequence: TGTGCCAGCAGCTCGGGGAGCGGGGGAACGAACACCGGGGAGCTGTTTTTT. Protein product: CASSSGSGGTNTGELFF.

This chain links TRBV7-2 with TRBJ1-1; D unresolved. Trimming removed 1 base from V and 0 bases from J, with 9 bases in between. CDR3 size: 15 residues. The germline gives CDR1 SGHTA, CDR2 FQGNSA. DNA of the CDR3: TGTGCCAGCAGCTTAGGACGGCTCATGAACACTGAAGCTTTCTTT. This codes for CASSLGRLMNTEAFF.